The 21 T cell receptor beta chains listed next were all sequenced from one sample in a study of TET2 disruption in CD19-targeted CAR T cells. Assay: immunoSEQ multiplex PCR; the TCRdb copy retains only in-frame clones and omits some. The sample data list tens of thousands of clones. Specified treatment: autologous CTL019 cells: CD19 CAR with 4-1BB and CD3 zeta domains. What these receptors recognize is not known. The specimen was CD8- CAR+ T cells sorted from cultured blood T cells, collected for CD19 CAR T cell therapy. Subset defined: CD8-negative CAR-positive T cells from the infusion product. Receptor source: a man between 65 and 85 years old with chronic lymphocytic leukemia.

About this clone: Read coverage stops 3 residues before the CDR3 terminus; the germline J gene supplies the remainder. The chain links TRBV7-3 to TRBJ1-2; TRBD1 agrees at 8 bases. There are 15 residues in the CDR3. Germline-derived CDR1 and CDR2 are SGHTA and FQGTGA. The CDR3 loop is CASSFDRGPYNDYTF. The part of the CDR3 DNA that was read is TGTGCCAGCAGCTTCGACAGGGGCCCCTACAATGAC.

Comment on this clone: The CDR3 end lies 3 residues beyond the end of the read and is filled in from the germline J gene. The chain employs TRBV18 and TRBJ1-1; D is perhaps TRBD1 (5 bases). CDR3 length: 13 residues. Germline V lookup: CDR1 KGHSH, CDR2 LQKENI. CDR3 bases read: TGTGCCAGCTCACGGGGGGACCCCTATACG. Encoded protein: CASSRGDPYT. The complete CDR3 sequence is CASSRGDPYTAFF.

A note on this clone: Sequencing ends 3 residues short of the CDR3 end; the germline J gene provides the rest. This chain joins TRBV20-1 and TRBJ2-3; D may be TRBD2 (6 bases). Germline assignment: CDR1 DFQATT and CDR2 SNEGSKA (reference sequence). The germline V and J ends were trimmed by 1 base and 3 bases, with 14 bases remaining between them. The CDR3 runs to 15 residues. CDR3 sequence: CSARGGGVMTDTQYF. Partial CDR3 DNA: TGCAGTGCTAGAGGGGGCGGGGTTATGACAGATACG.

In regard to this clone: With the read ending 3 residues before the CDR3 end, the germline J gene is used to fill in that end. The V and J genes are TRBV20-1 and TRBJ1-6, with D possibly being TRBD1 (5 bases). Trimming shortened V by 4 bases and J by 9 bases, and 19 bases separated the two germline ends. The CDR3 sequence is 15 residues long. Germline assignment: CDR1 DFQATT and CDR2 SNEGSKA (reference sequence). Partial CDR3 DNA: TGCAGTGCTACCGCTCTCCAGGGAGGAGGTTCACCC. It codes for CSATALQGGGSP. The whole CDR3 sequence reads CSATALQGGGSPLHF.

Points on this clone: The CDR3 end falls 3 residues outside the read, so it is completed with the germline J gene. The chain carries TRBV7-2 and TRBJ1-4, with 10 nucleotides matching TRBD1. The CDR3 is 15 residues long. Germline assignment: CDR1 SGHTA and CDR2 FQGNSA. J was trimmed by 4 bases and V by 7 bases; bases with no gene match: 6. The CDR3 reads CASTSGQGLNEKLFF. The CDR3 DNA, read in part, is TGTGCCAGCACCTCGGGACAGGGGCTTAATGAAAAA.

Comments on this clone: Coverage ceases 3 residues before the CDR3 finishes, and the germline J gene fills in the end. The gene calls are TRBV7-6 and TRBJ2-4; a possible D gene is TRBD1 (6 bases). The CDR3 totals 13 residues. Germline values: CDR1 SGHVS, CDR2 FNYEAQ. CDR3 amino acids: CASSLPGVGGQYF. The covered CDR3 bases are TGTGCCAGCAGCTTACCAGGGGTCGGTGGT.

Of note for this clone: Read data end 3 residues before the CDR3 end; the end is taken from the germline J gene. The J gene is TRBJ1-4, the V gene TRBV12-5; 8 nucleotides line up with TRBD1. V trimming: 1 base; J trimming: 2 bases; junction bases outside the gene matches: 6. The CDR3 extends over 17 amino acids. The germline V gene has CDR1 LGHNT and CDR2 FRNRAP. CDR3 sequence reads: CASGLGQGALTNEKLFF. CDR3 DNA, as far as it was read: TGTGCTAGTGGTTTGGGCCAGGGGGCGCTTACTAATGAAAAA.

About this clone itself: The read finishes 3 residues shy of the CDR3 end, and the germline J gene is used to complete it. This chain links TRBV16 with TRBJ2-2; 7 bases align to TRBD1. The CDR3 extends over 17 amino acids. The germline gives CDR1 KGHSY, CDR2 FQNENV. V was pared by 4 bases and J by 1 base, with 9 bases of the junction left unmatched. The CDR3 loop reads CASSRHRDRGNTGELFF. The CDR3 DNA, read in part, is TGTGCCAGCAGCCGCCACCGGGACAGAGGGAACACCGGGGAG.

Concerning this clone itself: Read sequence stops 3 residues before the CDR3 end, and the germline J gene provides the missing end. The chain combines TRBV20-1 with TRBJ1-2; D may be TRBD1 (5 bases). CDR1 and CDR2 from the germline V gene are DFQATT and SNEGSKA (reference sequence). This CDR3 is 14 amino acids long. The sequenced part of the CDR3 DNA is TGCAGTGCGTCCACCGGGACTTCTTCTTACGAC. As protein: CSASTGTSSYD. The complete CDR3 protein is CSASTGTSSYDYTF.

In the case of this clone: The CDR3 goes on 3 residues after the read ends, and that part is filled in from the germline J gene. The chain combines TRBV14 with TRBJ2-3, with D tentatively TRBD2 (5 bases). V was pared by 0 bases and J by 5 bases, with 9 bases between. Germline CDR1 and CDR2: SGHDN and FVKESK. CDR3 length: 14 residues. Incomplete CDR3 DNA: TGTGCCAGCAGCCAAGATCGGGGAAAAGATACG. Translated, it gives CASSQDRGKDT. Given in full, the CDR3 is CASSQDRGKDTQYF.

The covered CDR3 bases are TGTGCCAGCAGTGACACAGGGGCGACCACAGATACG. Translation gives CASSDTGATTDT. The CDR3, in full, reads CASSDTGATTDTQYF. The chain couples TRBV2 to TRBJ2-3; the match to TRBD1 covers 7 bases. The sequence runs out 3 residues before the end of the CDR3; the remainder is reconstructed from the germline J gene. Trimming cost V 3 bases and J 2 bases; bases outside gene matches: 5. Germline V gives CDR1 SNHLY, CDR2 FYNNEI. This CDR3 comprises 15 residues.

Comment on this clone: The CDR3 is cut off 3 residues early in the read; its end comes from the germline J gene. The rearrangement joins TRBV11-2 to TRBJ2-7; 7 bases map to TRBD1. Trimming removed 5 bases from V and 2 bases from J; junction bases left unmatched: 9. Germline V gives CDR1 SGHAT, CDR2 FQNNGV. This CDR3 comprises 15 residues. The CDR3 sequence is CASSLRQGPTYEQYF. The covered CDR3 bases are TGTGCCAGCAGCCTAAGACAGGGACCTACCTACGAG.

As for this clone: The CDR3 extends 3 residues past the end of the read, so its final part is completed from the germline J gene. The chain combines TRBV25-1 with TRBJ2-4; 9 bases line up with TRBD1. V lost 4 bases and J lost 2; bases outside the gene matches: 9. The germline gives CDR1 MGHDK, CDR2 SYGVNS. This CDR3 is built from 17 residues. CDR3 protein: CASSARTGVGTKNIQYF. The CDR3 bases that were read are TGTGCCAGCAGTGCTAGGACAGGGGTTGGTACCAAAAACATT.

As to this clone: Its ends do not fully match the called genes, so a read error is possible. Read data end 3 residues before the CDR3 end; the end is taken from the germline J gene. Other nucleotide sequences in the sample specify the same CDR3. The V gene is TRBV29-1, the J gene TRBJ1-3; TRBD1 might be the D (5 bases). The length of the CDR3 is 13 residues. CDR1 is SQVTM, CDR2 ANQGSEA, per germline. The CDR3 protein is CSAGGTAGNTIYF. The CDR3 bases that were read are TGCAGCGCCGGAGGGACTGCTGGAAACACT.

In regard to this clone: The read is 3 residues too short to cover the CDR3 end, so that end is filled in from the germline J gene. Other DNA sequences in the sample encode the same CDR3. This chain connects TRBV5-1 to TRBJ1-3; D unresolved. The CDR3 loop spans 14 amino acids. Germline assignment: CDR1 SGHRS and CDR2 YFSETQ. Trimming stripped 0 bases from V and 4 bases from J, with 8 bases between. The sequenced part of the CDR3 DNA is TGCGCCAGCAGCTTGGGGGCGATAGGAAACACC. Its protein product is CASSLGAIGNT. The full CDR3 protein reads CASSLGAIGNTIYF.

Considering frequency, this clone is medium-sized. The read halts 3 residues ahead of the CDR3 end, with the missing end drawn from the germline J gene. This chain links TRBV10-1 with TRBJ2-7; possibly TRBD1 or TRBD2 for D (5 bases each). Deletions cut 2 bases from V and 3 bases from J, with 11 bases between. Looked up from germline, CDR1 is WNHNN and CDR2 is SYGVQD (reference sequence). CDR3 length equals 14 residues. The sequenced part of the CDR3 DNA is TGCGCCAGCAGTGAGAAGAGGGGAAACTACGAG. This encodes CASSEKRGNYE. The entire CDR3 protein reads CASSEKRGNYEQYF.

Points on this clone: The read ends 3 residues before the CDR3 terminus; that terminus is restored from the germline J gene. The chain joins TRBV10-3 to TRBJ2-5, with D possibly TRBD2 on 7 matching bases. Germline V CDR1 and CDR2: ENHRY, SYGVKD. The CDR3 sequence is 14 residues long. Trimming removed 8 bases at V and 1 base at J, with 14 bases between. CDR3 DNA (partial): TGTGCCATCGGACAGATAGCGGGCCAAGAGACC. Translating gives CAIGQIAGQET. The CDR3 in full is CAIGQIAGQETQYF.

Comment on this clone: The CDR3 end is not reached by the read, which stops 3 residues before it; the germline J gene fills it in. V gene TRBV29-1 combines with J gene TRBJ1-5, with TRBD1 matching 7 bases. The CDR3 length is 13 residues. After removal of 4 bases from V and 6 bases from J, the junction contained 6 bases not matched to a gene. Germline CDR1 and CDR2: SQVTM and ANQGSEA. CDR3 sequence: CSVGGTASQPQHF. The DNA read from the CDR3 is TGCAGCGTTGGCGGGACAGCCTCTCAGCCC.

As concerns this clone: This sample also contains other DNA sequences that code for the same CDR3. This CDR3 is CASHPDRAGGYTF. Incomplete CDR3 DNA: TGCGCCAGCCACCCGGACAGGGCGGGTGGC. The V gene is TRBV5-1, the J gene TRBJ1-2, with 8 bases identical to TRBD1. Read sequence stops 3 residues before the CDR3 end, and the germline J gene provides the missing end. CDR1 is SGHRS, CDR2 YFSETQ, per germline. Trimming at V came to 7 bases and at J to 7 bases, leaving 9 bases not matched to a gene. CDR3 length: 13 amino acids. Using reference TRBV5-1 and TRBJ1-2 for the parts outside the CDR3, the full variable domain is KAGVTQTPRYLIKTRGQQVTLSCSPISGHRSVSWYQQTPGQGLQFLFEYFSETQRNKGNFPGRFSGRQFSNSRSEMNVSTLELGDSALYLCASHPDRAGGYTFGSGTRLTVV.

On this clone itself: The read gets to within 3 residues of the CDR3 end, and the germline J gene fills in the rest. V gene TRBV18 combines with J gene TRBJ2-4; tentative D call: TRBD1 (6 bases). The CDR3 extends over 16 amino acids. Germline loops: CDR1 KGHSH, CDR2 LQKENI. CDR3 region: CASSPFSAGDGETQYF. CDR3 DNA (partial): TGTGCCAGCTCACCCTTTTCGGCAGGGGATGGAGAGACT.

As regards this clone: The CDR3 extends 3 residues past the end of the read, so its final part is completed from the germline J gene. The chain employs TRBV11-2 and TRBJ1-4, with a tentative D call TRBD1 (6 bases). The V end lost 5 bases, the J end lost 2 bases, and 12 bases lay between the germline ends. CDR3 size: 15 residues. The germline V gene has CDR1 SGHAT and CDR2 FQNNGV. The CDR3 loop reads CASSPSGATNEKLFF. The covered CDR3 bases are TGTGCCAGCAGCCCATCAGGGGCGACTAATGAAAAA.